This TCR beta chain was sequenced in a study of somatic mutations in cytotoxic T cells in rheumatoid arthritis. This table comes from immunoSEQ multiplex PCR, and its TCRdb copy is limited to in-frame clones, with some not included. The repertoire holds some 38,000 clones, with under 90% as singletons. Trimming removed 2 bases from V and 5 bases from J, with 15 bases in between. Germline values: CDR1 MNHEY, CDR2 SVGAGI. The CDR3 sequence is 16 residues long. The sequencing sample was made of CD8+ T cells sorted from blood. This TCR came from a man between 35 and 55 years old in good health. The chain employs TRBV6-5 and TRBJ2-2, with D perhaps TRBD1 (5 bases). The CDR3 is CASSYTGTLGTGELFF. The CDR3 nucleotides read TGTGCCAGCAGTTACACAGGCACGTTGGGGACCGGGGAGCTGTTTTTT.